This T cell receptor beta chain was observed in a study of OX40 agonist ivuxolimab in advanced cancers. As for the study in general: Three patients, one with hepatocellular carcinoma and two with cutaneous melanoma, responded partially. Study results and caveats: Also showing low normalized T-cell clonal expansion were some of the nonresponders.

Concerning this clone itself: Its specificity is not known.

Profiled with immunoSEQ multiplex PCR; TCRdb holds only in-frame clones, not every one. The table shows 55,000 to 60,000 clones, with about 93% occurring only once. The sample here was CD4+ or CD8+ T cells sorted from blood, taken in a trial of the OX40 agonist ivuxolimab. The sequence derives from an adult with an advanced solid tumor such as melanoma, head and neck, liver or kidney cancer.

The CDR3 bases are TGTGCCAGTAGTTCCCTTGCGGCAGGGGAAACATTCTACAATGAGCAGTTCTTC. Protein sequence: CASSSLAAGETFYNEQFF. This chain connects TRBV19 to TRBJ2-1, with TRBD1 as a possible D gene (6 bases). CDR3 length equals 18 residues. Germline V lookup: CDR1 LNHDA, CDR2 SQIVND (reference sequence). The V and J ends lost 5 bases and 3 bases respectively, with 23 bases between them. The entire variable domain, with the rest obtained from reference TRBV19 and TRBJ2-1, is as follows: DGGITQSPKYLFRKEGQNVTLSCEQNLNHDAMYWYRQDPGQGLRLIYYSQIVNDFQKGDIAEGYSVSREKKESFPLTVTSAQKNPTAFYLCASSSLAAGETFYNEQFFGPGTRLTVL.